This T cell receptor beta chain was sequenced during a study of T cell responses to AZD1222 COVID-19 vaccine. Study-level information: Analysis merged second doses at about 4 or about 12 weeks.

Germline CDR1 is SGDLS and CDR2 is YYNGEE. The CDR3 runs 14 residues. V lost 2 bases, J lost 5 bases, and 6 bases stayed unmatched. Some clones are missing from TCRdb's copy, which holds only in-frame ones; the method was immunoSEQ multiplex PCR. The sample shows 90,000 to 150,000 clones, 89% of them seen only once. Study findings and constraints: In a largely white British group with more females than males, clonal diversity was possibly underestimated.

As regards this clone: Its target is unknown.

This sequence joins TRBV9 and TRBJ1-1, with TRBD1 matching over 7 bases. This specimen was peripheral blood, taken on day 0 of AZD1222 vaccination. The TCR originated in an adult in good health. This chain's CDR3 is CASSVKGAKTEAFF. Written as DNA, the CDR3 is TGTGCCAGCAGCGTCAAGGGGGCCAAAACTGAAGCTTTCTTT.